Presented here are 20 T cell receptor beta chains from one specimen sequenced in a study of cytomegalovirus exposure and HLA in healthy donors. Sequencing was performed with immunoSEQ multiplex PCR; in TCRdb, only in-frame clones are kept and a portion is missing. The sample shows some 130,000 clones, about 80% of them seen only once. Sequencing was performed on PBMCs. The receptors were sampled from a young man in good health and CMV-seropositive.

The V call is TRBV29-1, the J call TRBJ1-1, with D possibly TRBD1 on 6 matching bases. The germline V gene encodes CDR1 SQVTM and CDR2 ANQGSEA. The length of the CDR3 is 13 residues. V dropped 6 bases and J dropped 5 bases, with 16 bases sitting between them. The CDR3 loop reads CSVKRTAVTEAFF. The DNA of the CDR3 is TGCAGCGTGAAACGGACAGCGGTAACTGAAGCTTTCTTT.

The CDR3 loop reads CSVEPPLGQGRTGELFF. CDR3 in DNA: TGCAGCGTTGAACCTCCGTTAGGGCAGGGTAGAACCGGGGAGCTGTTTTTT. The chain is built from TRBV29-1 and TRBJ2-2; a weak D match, TRBD1 (5 bases). The V gene's germline CDR1 is SQVTM and CDR2 ANQGSEA. V shed 2 bases and J shed 5 bases, with 21 bases lying between them. CDR3 length equals 17 residues.

This chain joins TRBV7-9 and TRBJ1-2; 9 bases agree with TRBD1. This CDR3 is built from 14 residues. V was pared by 5 bases and J by 4 bases, with 5 bases of the junction left unmatched. CDR1 and CDR2 (germline): SEHNR, FQNEAQ (reference sequence). The chain's CDR3 is CASSRQGGSYGYTF. Here the CDR3 DNA reads TGTGCCAGCAGCCGACAGGGGGGGTCCTATGGCTACACCTTC.

V usage is TRBV9 and J usage is TRBJ2-2; 8 bases align to TRBD1. J gave up 0 bases and V 0 bases, and 1 base lay outside the gene matches. This CDR3 spans 16 amino acids. Germline CDR1 and CDR2: SGDLS and YYNGEE. As DNA, the CDR3 is TGTGCCAGCAGCGTAGCGGGACAGGCGAACACCGGGGAGCTGTTTTTT. This codes for CASSVAGQANTGELFF.

The sample holds a few counts of this clone. V is TRBV9 and J is TRBJ2-7; 7 bases map to TRBD2. Trimming at V came to 2 bases and at J to 1 base, leaving 3 bases not matched to a gene. The CDR3 has 14 amino acids. Looked up from germline, CDR1 is SGDLS and CDR2 is YYNGEE. CDR3 nucleotide sequence: TGTGCCAGCAGCGTGCGGGAGTGGTCCTACGAGCAGTACTTC. This sequence encodes CASSVREWSYEQYF.

This chain links TRBV11-2 with TRBJ1-1; 8 bases are a match to TRBD1. V lost 5 bases and J lost 4; bases outside the gene matches: 9. Germline assignment: CDR1 SGHAT and CDR2 FQNNGV. This CDR3 contains 15 residues. The CDR3, as DNA: TGTGCCAGCAGCCTACAGGGGGGGGTGGGCACTGAAGCTTTCTTT. This gives the protein CASSLQGGVGTEAFF.

The chain combines TRBV18 with TRBJ1-6, with D perhaps matching TRBD1 (6 bases). Trimming removed 3 bases from V and 7 bases from J, with 10 bases in between. The CDR3 consists of 14 residues. CDR1 and CDR2 from the germline V gene are KGHSH and LQKENI. The CDR3 DNA reads as TGTGCCAGCTCACCTCGGACAGAAAATTCACCCCTCCACTTT. Amino acid sequence: CASSPRTENSPLHF.

This clone was detected once. This sequence joins TRBV11-2 and TRBJ2-7, with D possibly being TRBD1 (6 bases). This CDR3 has 13 residues. The V gene lost 5 bases and the J gene lost 3 bases, with 11 bases spanning the gap. Germline V gene sequence: CDR1 SGHAT, CDR2 FQNNGV. The CDR3 loop is CASSRSDSYEQYF. Here the CDR3 DNA reads TGTGCCAGCAGCCGATCGGACAGCTACGAGCAGTACTTC.

V is TRBV5-1 and J is TRBJ1-1, with D uncertain. Germline lookup yields CDR1 SGHRS and CDR2 YFSETQ. Trimming took 0 bases from V and 7 from J, leaving 13 bases between them. The CDR3 has 14 residues. CDR3 region: CASSLDGEPREAFF. CDR3 DNA sequence: TGCGCCAGCAGCTTGGACGGGGAACCCCGTGAAGCTTTCTTT.

The chain is built from TRBV27 and TRBJ2-7, with TRBD2 matching 11 bases. Germline V gives CDR1 MNHEY, CDR2 SMNVEV (reference sequence). The CDR3 runs 14 residues. V shed 6 bases and J 4 bases; nucleotides not matched to a gene: 5. The CDR3: CASSPGLADYEQYF. CDR3 bases: TGTGCCAGCAGCCCGGGACTAGCGGATTACGAGCAGTACTTC.

The rearrangement links TRBV2 to TRBJ1-2, with 7 bases lining up with TRBD1. The junction had 10 bases not matched to a gene; V was cut back by 6 bases and J by 6 bases. This CDR3 is built from 14 residues. Germline V gene data show CDR1 as SNHLY and CDR2 as FYNNEI. This CDR3 reads CASRSGQGVHGYTF. The CDR3 bases are TGTGCCAGCAGATCAGGGCAGGGGGTCCATGGCTACACCTTC.

The rearrangement uses TRBV5-1 and TRBJ2-1; 9 positions agree with TRBD2. Germline V gene data show CDR1 as SGHRS and CDR2 as YFSETQ. The CDR3 loop spans 15 amino acids. V shed 0 bases and J 10 bases; nucleotides not matched to a gene: 8. The CDR3 coding sequence is TGCGCCAGCAGCTTGGCCGGCGGGAGGGCCCCCGAGCAGTTCTTC. Amino acid sequence: CASSLAGGRAPEQFF.

This clone was seen only once. V usage is TRBV6-6 and J usage is TRBJ2-1, with TRBD2 matching over 8 bases. The CDR3 is made up of 15 amino acids. Germline V gene data show CDR1 as MNHNY and CDR2 as SVGAGI (reference sequence). The V gene end was trimmed by 0 bases and the J gene end by 9 bases; junction bases not matched to a gene: 7. The CDR3 protein is CASSYSAGGRGEQFF. DNA of the CDR3: TGTGCCAGCAGTTACTCTGCGGGGGGACGTGGTGAGCAGTTCTTC.

The sample holds a few counts of this clone. This rearrangement joins TRBV5-4 to TRBJ2-7, with D uncertain. The CDR3 runs 12 residues. Trimming cost V 3 bases and J 9 bases, with 13 bases left between them. Germline V gene sequence: CDR1 SGHNT, CDR2 YYREEE (reference sequence). The DNA for the CDR3 is TGTGCCAGCAGCTGGCCCTCTGGGCGGCAGTACTTC. Protein: CASSWPSGRQYF.

The chain has TRBV19 and TRBJ2-3; 8 bases map to TRBD2. V shed 3 bases, J shed 2 bases, and the junction held 4 bases outside the gene matches. The CDR3 consists of 15 residues. CDR1 and CDR2 from the germline V gene are LNHDA and SQIVND (reference sequence). CDR3 amino acids: CASSIRLAYTDTQYF. The CDR3, as DNA: TGTGCCAGTAGTATCAGACTAGCGTACACAGATACGCAGTATTTT. Combining the CDR3 with reference TRBV19 and TRBJ2-3 gives the whole variable domain DGGITQSPKYLFRKEGQNVTLSCEQNLNHDAMYWYRQDPGQGLRLIYYSQIVNDFQKGDIAEGYSVSREKKESFPLTVTSAQKNPTAFYLCASSIRLAYTDTQYFGPGTRLTVL.

The chain carries TRBV10-1 and TRBJ2-1; D unclear. Between the trimmed V and J ends, which lost 3 bases and 8 bases, there was a span of 5 bases. The CDR3 spans 11 residues. The germline V gene has CDR1 WNHNN and CDR2 SYGVQD (reference sequence). DNA of the CDR3: TGCGCCAGCAGTGACCGGGATGAGCAGTTCTTC. It translates to CASSDRDEQFF.

The V gene is TRBV28, the J gene TRBJ1-4, with D perhaps TRBD1 (5 bases). This CDR3 is built from 15 residues. CDR1 is MDHEN and CDR2 is SYDVKM in the germline V gene. Trimming shortened V by 2 bases and J by 8 bases, and 15 bases separated the two germline ends. As DNA, the CDR3 is TGTGCCAGCAGTTTAAGCCGGCCGGGGGGGGAAAAACTGTTTTTT. Residues: CASSLSRPGGEKLFF.

The V and J genes are TRBV6-5 and TRBJ1-2; tentatively, D is TRBD1 (6 bases). V lost 6 bases to trimming and J lost 8 bases, with 16 bases between them. There are 13 residues in the CDR3. The germline V gene has CDR1 MNHEY and CDR2 SVGAGI. The CDR3 reads CASRPLGGQGYTF. CDR3 sequence (DNA): TGTGCCAGCAGGCCCCTCGGGGGGCAGGGCTACACCTTC.

The V and J genes are TRBV29-1 and TRBJ1-5; D call uncertain. Trimming took 4 bases from V and 0 from J, leaving 16 bases between them. The CDR3 contains 16 residues. Germline loops: CDR1 SQVTM, CDR2 ANQGSEA. The CDR3 DNA is TGCAGCGTTGGCCTAGCGGCGGCTGATAGCAATCAGCCCCAGCATTTT. Translated, it gives CSVGLAAADSNQPQHF.

This clone has just one count. The chain combines TRBV7-8 with TRBJ2-1; 15 bases line up with TRBD2. Germline V gene sequence: CDR1 SGHVS, CDR2 FQNEAQ. After removal of 5 bases from V and 9 bases from J, the junction contained 11 bases not matched to a gene. The length of the CDR3 is 17 residues. This CDR3 is CASSASTGTSGRFEQFF. The DNA for the CDR3 is TGTGCCAGCAGCGCATCAACGGGGACTAGCGGGAGGTTTGAGCAGTTCTTC.